This TCR beta chain originates from a study of Ad26.COV2.S vaccination and SARS-CoV-2 variants (dated by TCRdb to the early 2020s). Background for the entire study: Donors in the vaccine arm were drawn from COV1001, a phase I-IIa trial of Ad26.COV2.S in healthy adults that was multicentre, randomized, double-blind and placebo-controlled. Ad26.COV2.S was administered intramuscularly at 5 x 10^10 or 1 x 10^11 viral particles, either as a single shot or as two shots given 56 days apart. TCRbeta repertoire sequencing was used to assess the specificity and breadth of SARS-CoV-2-reactive T cell receptors after Ad26.COV2.S vaccination. A total of roughly 32 samples were included in the TCR-sequenced set, comprising about 20 Ad26.COV2.S vaccine recipients, 5 placebo recipients and 8 SARS-CoV-2 convalescent individuals. Participants in the trial were split at random into five groups of five each, receiving low-dose or high-dose Ad26.COV2.S once or twice, or else placebo on both occasions. Blinding of investigators to trial group allocation was maintained during experiments and outcome assessment. Findings and caveats that apply to the study as a whole: Vaccine and placebo recipients had similar non-spike TCR breadth, a finding consistent with the vaccine containing only spike. Substantial breadth of spike-specific CD8+ and CD4+ T cell responses was reported after vaccination. Ad26.COV2.S recipients had higher spike-specific TCR breadth than placebo recipients (P = 0.0014). The authors noted that total T cell responses may have been underestimated by the TCR breadth and depth analyses. The study was not powered to compare responses between vaccine doses or regimens.

Concerning this clone: Its antigen is still unknown. No base qualities exist here, and no much larger clone lies one base off it.

Via the germline V gene, CDR1 is SGHTA and CDR2 FQGNSA. From its cysteine to its phenylalanine, the CDR3 spans 11 amino acids. Only the CDR3 DNA stays, 33 bases, in frame from base 1. V was cut back by 1 base and J by 7 bases, leaving a gap of 5 bases between them. TCRbeta CDR3 regions were sequenced with the immunoSEQ Assay. After extraction, genomic DNA underwent amplification by bias-controlled multiplex PCR, followed by high-throughput sequencing. Under the source paper's analysis protocol: To quantify the absolute abundance of each unique TCRbeta CDR3 region, sequences were collapsed and filtered. T cell fraction was estimated by normalizing TCRbeta template counts to usable DNA, which was measured by amplifying reference genes present in all nucleated cells. Repertoire TCRs were annotated as SARS-CoV-2-specific by exact matching of V gene, CDR3 amino acid sequence and J gene to a known reactive TCR set. The reference SARS-CoV-2 TCR set was obtained from MIRA and was filtered for enrichment in COVID-19-positive ImmuneCODE repertoires, whereby public or cross-reactive TCRs were removed. Drawing on the MIRA antigens, annotated TCRs were analysed further at the level of specific ORF or position within ORF. Depth was the summed frequency of annotated unique rearrangements, while breadth was defined as annotated unique rearrangements over total unique productive rearrangements. TCR breadth was compared between groups using two-sided Wilcoxon rank-sum tests. TCRdb holds this immuneACCESS table with in-frame rearrangements only. Some clones are missing; in checked studies, unresolved V genes explain under half, and the rest has no known cause. The D gene and trimming were derived from the DNA, and the V and J assignments and clone size from that table. Within this sample are roughly 240,000 clones, with around 89% of them counted one time only. The leading ten clones occupy roughly 10% of the sample.

Reading the label with the study, this specimen's treatment or condition is: over 15 received Ad26.COV2.S at low or high dose, single or two shots; about 5 received placebo; per-sample allocation not given. For vaccine and placebo recipients, repertoires were sequenced using samples collected on day 63 after the first injection. Between 29 July and 7 August 2020, Cohort 1b enrolled 25 adults aged 18-55 years at one site in Boston, USA. Ad26.COV2.S was a replication-incompetent adenovirus type 26 vector that expressed a prefusion-stabilized SARS-CoV-2 spike protein derived from the original Wuhan strain.

The sequencing used peripheral blood, collected in a trial of Ad26.COV2.S vaccine versus placebo. The sequence came from a person between 18 and 65 years old who received the Ad26.COV2.S COVID-19 vaccine or a placebo. The chain uses TRBV7-2 and TRBJ2-7, with no confidently assigned D gene. The CDR3 protein is CASSLVGEQYF. The DNA reads as follows: TGTGCCAGCAGCTTAGTGGGGGAGCAGTACTTC. The CDR3, completed at both ends by the reference TRBV7-2 and TRBJ2-7 genes, gives the full variable domain GAGVSQSPSNKVTEKGKDVELRCDPISGHTALYWYRQSLGQGLEFLIYFQGNSAPDKSGLPSDRFSAERTGGSVSTLTIQRTQQEDSAVYLCASSLVGEQYFGPGTRLTVT.